Sequencing of this TCR beta chain was carried out in a study of blood T cell repertoires in COVID-19. The overall study: The United States, Italy and Spain were the sources of the acute and convalescent COVID-19 samples.

In the study's own analysis: Reference gene primer amplification in the assay estimated nucleated cell counts. Profiling relied on immunoSEQ multiplex PCR, and the TCRdb table lists in-frame clones only, not all of them. The V and J calls and clone size are taken from that table; D and trimming were inferred from the DNA. The sample lists tens of thousands of clones, about 88% occurring once. This CDR3 is 13 amino acids long. Germline V gene data show CDR1 as SGHTA and CDR2 as FQGNSA. V was shortened by 8 bases and J by 6 bases, with 17 bases between the two germline ends. The sequenced material came from peripheral blood. The chain employs TRBV7-2 and TRBJ2-7, with D maybe TRBD2 (5 bases). The sequence was obtained from a human donor in a cohort sampled during active COVID-19. The CDR3 sequence is CASAYGVVGEQYF. In DNA form, the CDR3 reads TGTGCCAGCGCCTACGGGGTCGTTGGCGAGCAGTACTTC.